These 26 T cell receptor beta chains originate from one sample sequenced in a study of beta chain features in type 1 diabetes. Expressed TCRB transcripts were sequenced because the entire RNA isolate underwent reverse transcription. The data were produced by immunoSEQ multiplex PCR, yet TCRdb's version contains in-frame clones alone and is incomplete. The table lists around 280,000 clones, roughly 8% of them singletons. The sample consisted of central memory CD4+ T cells from blood. The source is a young woman in good health.

The chain recombines TRBV25-1 with TRBJ2-1, with 10 nucleotides matching TRBD2. CDR1 is MGHDK, CDR2 SYGVNS, per germline. CDR3 length: 15 residues. Trimming cost V 8 bases and J 2 bases; bases outside gene matches: 6. The CDR3 reads CASDNSGGPYNEQFF. As DNA, the CDR3 is TGTGCCAGCGATAATAGCGGGGGGCCCTACAATGAGCAGTTCTTC.

The chain uses TRBV5-6 and TRBJ2-1; the match to TRBD1 covers 7 bases. V shed 1 base and J 12 bases; nucleotides not matched to a gene: 4. Germline loops: CDR1 SGHDT, CDR2 YYEEEE. The CDR3 runs 12 residues. The CDR3, as DNA: TGTGCCAGCAGCTTGTCACAGGGGAGGCAGTTCTTC. This encodes CASSLSQGRQFF.

This clone was seen once. This chain joins TRBV6-5 and TRBJ2-5; no firm D call. Germline-derived CDR1 and CDR2 are MNHEY and SVGAGI. Trimming pared 2 bases from V and 5 bases from J, leaving 9 bases between. This CDR3 contains 13 residues. CDR3 in DNA: TGTGCCAGCAGTTACAGATCAAGGGAGACCCAGTACTTC. Its protein product is CASSYRSRETQYF.

The gene calls are TRBV7-2 and TRBJ2-1; D may be TRBD1 or TRBD2 (6 bases each). The CDR3 runs to 16 residues. Trimming shortened V by 5 bases and J by 8 bases, and 22 bases separated the two germline ends. Germline CDR1 and CDR2: SGHTA and FQGNSA. The CDR3 DNA reads as TGTGCCAGCAGCCAAGGATGGGGGCGCGGGGAGGATGAGCAGTTCTTC. Translated: CASSQGWGRGEDEQFF.

This clone was observed a few times. The chain employs TRBV9 and TRBJ1-1; D gene ambiguous. The CDR3 contains 15 residues. Per germline, CDR1 SGDLS and CDR2 YYNGEE. V was trimmed by 4 bases and J by 7 bases, leaving 20 bases between them. The CDR3, as DNA: TGTGCCAGCAGCCCTCAATCCGGAAACAGCCTTGAAGCTTTCTTT. Translating gives CASSPQSGNSLEAFF.

The V call is TRBV5-1, the J call TRBJ2-5; no reliable D call. With 4 bases removed from V and 1 base from J, the gap between germline ends came to 20 bases. Germline V gene lookup returns CDR1 SGHRS and CDR2 YFSETQ. CDR3 length: 17 residues. CDR3 loop: CASSARARVLGQETQYF. Here the CDR3 DNA reads TGCGCCAGCAGCGCCCGGGCCCGGGTCTTGGGCCAAGAGACCCAGTACTTC.

This clone has more than one count but fewer than ten. The chain employs TRBV4-2 and TRBJ2-7; D is uncertain. Trimming cost V 0 bases and J 9 bases, with 15 bases left between them. The CDR3 sequence is 14 residues long. CDR1 is LGHNA, CDR2 YNFKEQ, per germline. DNA of the CDR3: TGTGCCAGCAGCCAAGATTTCGGTAGCAGCCGGCAGTACTTC. It is translated as CASSQDFGSSRQYF.

The chain combines TRBV2 with TRBJ1-2; no clear D gene. Trimming pared 4 bases from V and 4 bases from J, leaving 13 bases between. The CDR3 runs 14 residues. CDR1 and CDR2 (germline): SNHLY, FYNNEI. The CDR3 DNA follows: TGTGCCAGCAGTGGGTCGCGTTCCTCCTATGGCTACACCTTC. Its protein product is CASSGSRSSYGYTF.

The chain employs TRBV7-2 and TRBJ1-1; maybe TRBD1 (5 bases). Per the germline V gene, CDR1 is SGHTA and CDR2 is FQGNSA. Trimming pared 5 bases from V and 5 bases from J, leaving 15 bases between. CDR3 length equals 14 residues. The CDR3 DNA sequence: TGTGCCAGCAGCCGTCCGGGGGTGGGAACTGAAGCTTTCTTT. Translated, it gives CASSRPGVGTEAFF.

In this sample, this clone turned up a few times. The chain employs TRBV19 and TRBJ2-1; D is unresolved. The germline CDR1 and CDR2 sequences are LNHDA and SQIVND (reference sequence). The CDR3 is made up of 16 amino acids. V was trimmed by 5 bases and J by 6 bases, leaving 20 bases between them. CDR3 amino acids: CASSGVVTSKGNEQFF. The CDR3 nucleotides read TGTGCCAGTAGTGGGGTCGTCACGAGTAAAGGCAATGAGCAGTTCTTC.

The V and J genes are TRBV7-9 and TRBJ2-7, with 11 bases that match TRBD1. The CDR3 spans 14 residues. Losses at the gene ends were 6 bases for V and 2 bases for J; bases not matched to a gene: 3. The V gene's germline CDR1 is SEHNR and CDR2 FQNEAQ (reference sequence). The CDR3 DNA reads TGTGCCAGCAGTCGGGACAGGGGGGCCTACGAGCAGTACTTC. Translating it yields CASSRDRGAYEQYF.

Remarks on this clone: At one of its ends the junction is not consistent with the germline gene, which may arise from a read error. The chain is built from TRBV10-3 and TRBJ2-4; D perhaps matches TRBD1 (6 bases). The CDR3 is 14 residues long. CDR1 is ENHRY, CDR2 SYGVKD, per germline. The CDR3 region has the DNA TGTGCCAGCAGTTACTCGAGGACAGCAAACATTCAGTACTTC. Encoded protein: CASSYSRTANIQYF.

For this clone: The same CDR3 arises from other DNA sequences in this sample as well. The chain recombines TRBV7-6 with TRBJ2-5; TRBD1 agrees at 7 bases. The CDR3 extends over 14 amino acids. V gave up 0 bases and J gave up 4 bases; unmatched junction bases: 2. Per germline, CDR1 SGHVS and CDR2 FNYEAQ. CDR3 in amino acids: CASSLAGGRETQYF. The DNA of the CDR3 is TGTGCCAGCAGCTTAGCAGGGGGCCGAGAGACCCAGTACTTC. Full variable domain (outside the CDR3, taken from reference TRBV7-6 and TRBJ2-5): GAGVSQSPRYKVTKRGQDVALRCDPISGHVSLYWYRQALGQGPEFLTYFNYEAQQDKSGLPNDRFSAERPEGSISTLTIQRTEQRDSAMYRCASSLAGGRETQYFGPGTRLLVL.

The chain is built from TRBV6-5 and TRBJ2-3; the D call may be TRBD1 or TRBD2 (6 bases each). CDR1 MNHEY and CDR2 SVGAGI come from the germline V gene. This CDR3 spans 15 amino acids. V lost 4 bases to trimming and J lost 0 bases, with 11 bases between them. The CDR3 loop is CASSLGGTSTDTQYF. For the CDR3, the DNA is TGTGCCAGCAGTTTGGGGGGCACTAGCACAGATACGCAGTATTTT.

This clone came up a few times. Other nucleotide sequences from this sample produce the same CDR3. The J gene is TRBJ1-3, the V gene TRBV9; D gene uncertain. Germline CDR1 reads SGDLS; CDR2 reads YYNGEE. The V gene lost 0 bases and the J gene lost 5 bases, with 9 bases spanning the gap. The CDR3 is 14 residues long. The CDR3 loop is CASSVAGNRNTIYF. In DNA form, the CDR3 reads TGTGCCAGCAGCGTAGCGGGGAACCGAAACACCATATATTTT. Supplemented by reference TRBV9 and TRBJ1-3, the full variable domain reads DSGVTQTPKHLITATGQRVTLRCSPRSGDLSVYWYQQSLDQGLQFLIQYYNGEERAKGNILERFSAQQFPDLHSELNLSSLELGDSALYFCASSVAGNRNTIYFGEGSWLTVV.

This clone has at least ten counts. The chain links TRBV15 to TRBJ2-7, with D hard to call. The CDR3 runs to 13 residues. V dropped 0 bases and J dropped 2 bases, with 5 bases sitting between them. Germline lookup yields CDR1 LNHNV and CDR2 YYDKDF (reference sequence). DNA for the CDR3: TGTGCCACCAGCAGAGATTATCCCTACGAGCAGTACGTC. This codes for CATSRDYPYEQYV.

In this sample, this clone turned up a few times. This chain uses TRBV11-3 with TRBJ2-3; D remains unclear. Germline V gene data show CDR1 as SGHNT and CDR2 as YENEEA. The ends were cut back, 0 bases at V and 7 bases at J, with 8 bases in the middle. This CDR3 is built from 13 residues. The CDR3, as DNA: TGTGCCAGCAGCTTAGATGAAGGGCATACGCAGTATTTT. The encoded protein is CASSLDEGHTQYF.

The chain employs TRBV5-4 and TRBJ1-1; 7 bases agree with TRBD1. V was clipped by 4 bases and J by 2 bases; unmatched bases: 5. Germline V gene lookup returns CDR1 SGHNT and CDR2 YYREEE (reference sequence). This CDR3 comprises 14 residues. The CDR3 reads CASSQQGTNTEAFF. The CDR3 nucleotides are TGTGCCAGCAGCCAACAGGGGACCAACACTGAAGCTTTCTTT. Drawing the rest from reference TRBV5-4 and TRBJ1-1, the complete variable domain is ETGVTQSPTHLIKTRGQQVTLRCSSQSGHNTVSWYQQALGQGPQFIFQYYREEENGRGNFPPRFSGLQFPNYSSELNVNALELDDSALYLCASSQQGTNTEAFFGQGTRLTVV.

This clone was observed a few times. This chain connects TRBV12-5 to TRBJ2-6, with D uncertain. CDR1 is LGHNT and CDR2 is FRNRAP in the germline V gene. V lost 8 bases and J 1 base, leaving 6 bases between the germline ends. This CDR3 has 13 amino acids. The CDR3, as DNA: TGTGCTAGTAGCCCTTCTGGGGCCAACGTCCTGACTTTC. Protein sequence: CASSPSGANVLTF.

This clone has more than one count but fewer than ten. The CDR3 DNA reads TGTGCCAGCACAGGGACAGGGGGGAATCAGCCCCAGCATTTT. Protein: CASTGTGGNQPQHF. The chain uses TRBV2 and TRBJ1-5; 11 bases fit TRBD1. From germline, CDR1 is SNHLY and CDR2 FYNNEI. The CDR3 extends over 14 amino acids. Unmatched junction bases numbered 3, after V lost 7 bases and J lost 4 bases.

The chain is built from TRBV5-1 and TRBJ2-5; no clear D gene. The CDR3 contains 13 residues. Germline V gene lookup returns CDR1 SGHRS and CDR2 YFSETQ. Deletions cut 0 bases from V and 7 bases from J, with 10 bases between. The CDR3 bases are TGCGCCAGCAGCTTGGATAGCCTCGCGACCCAGTACTTC. The encoded protein is CASSLDSLATQYF.

This clone was found a few times. The chain has TRBV7-3 and TRBJ2-6, with D perhaps TRBD1 (5 bases). This CDR3 is 14 amino acids long. Germline CDR1 SGHTA, CDR2 FQGTGA. V gave up 5 bases and J gave up 0 bases, with 5 bases separating them. CDR3 bases: TGTGCCAGCAGCACAGGCTCTGGGGCCAACGTCCTGACTTTC. It is translated as CASSTGSGANVLTF.

The genes are TRBV4-3 and TRBJ2-4, with 13 bases lining up with TRBD2. The CDR3 contains 20 residues. Looked up from germline, CDR1 is LGHNA and CDR2 is YSLEER. V lost 4 bases to trimming and J lost 0 bases; unmatched junction nucleotides: 12. CDR3 loop: CASSLSAGLAGSLAKNIQYF. Written as DNA, the CDR3 is TGCGCCAGCAGCCTATCGGCGGGACTAGCGGGATCTTTAGCCAAAAACATTCAGTACTTC.

The DNA of the CDR3 is TGCGCCAGCAGCCAGATTCCCGGGACTAGCGGATACAATGAGCAGTTCTTC. It yields the protein CASSQIPGTSGYNEQFF. The chain combines TRBV4-1 with TRBJ2-1; TRBD2 aligns across 11 bases. J lost 4 bases, V lost 3 bases, and 8 bases had no gene match. This CDR3 comprises 17 residues. Germline CDR1 MGHRA, CDR2 YSYEKL.

The chain recombines TRBV6-5 with TRBJ2-4; D might be TRBD1 (5 bases). Germline assignment: CDR1 MNHEY and CDR2 SVGAGI. CDR3 length: 13 residues. V was pared by 6 bases and J by 4 bases, with 10 bases between. This CDR3 is CASSLDIKNIQYF. The CDR3 nucleotides read TGTGCCAGCAGCCTGGACATTAAAAACATTCAGTACTTC.

This chain links TRBV27 with TRBJ1-6, with TRBD1 matching 10 bases. CDR3 length: 15 residues. Germline V gene data show CDR1 as MNHEY and CDR2 as SMNVEV (reference sequence). Trimming took 5 bases from V and 14 from J; bases not matched to a gene: 12. CDR3 sequence (DNA): TGTGCCAGCAGTCAGAGAGGGACAGGGGAAAATACCCTCCACTTT. Encoded protein: CASSQRGTGENTLHF.